These 8 T cell receptor beta chains were sequenced from one sample in a study of glioma-infiltrating T cells after dendritic cell vaccination. Profiling relied on immunoSEQ multiplex PCR, and the TCRdb table lists in-frame clones only, not all of them. Of around 87,000 clones detected, roughly four fifths appear once; the ten largest clones hold around 7%. Time point described: after dendritic cell vaccination, including at tumor progression/relapse. The source was blood, collected after dendritic cell vaccination. The receptors derive from a human donor with glioblastoma.

The rearrangement uses TRBV6-6 and TRBJ1-1; 7 bases are shared with TRBD1. This CDR3 contains 16 residues. In germline, CDR1 is MNHNY, CDR2 SVGAGI (reference sequence). V gave up 2 bases and J gave up 4 bases; unmatched junction bases: 10. CDR3 sequence: CASSYRTPEGATEAFF. CDR3 DNA: TGTGCCAGCAGTTACAGGACGCCGGAGGGGGCCACTGAAGCTTTCTTT.

The gene calls are TRBV5-4 and TRBJ1-2; TRBD1 matches 7 bases. J gave up 2 bases and V 7 bases, and 8 bases lay outside the gene matches. Germline CDR1 and CDR2: SGHNT and YYREEE (reference sequence). CDR3 length: 14 amino acids. The CDR3 DNA reads as TGTGCCAGCGGCTATCCGGGACAGAACTATGGCTACACCTTC. Its translation: CASGYPGQNYGYTF.

The gene calls are TRBV19 and TRBJ2-2; TRBD2 agrees at 14 bases. V lost 5 bases, J lost 1 base, and 6 bases stayed unmatched. Germline V gene data show CDR1 as LNHDA and CDR2 as SQIVND (reference sequence). The CDR3 sequence is 18 residues long. The CDR3 protein is CASSSGLAGGMNTGELFF. The CDR3 nucleotides read TGTGCCAGTAGTTCCGGACTAGCGGGGGGTATGAACACCGGGGAGCTGTTTTTT.

The chain couples TRBV19 to TRBJ2-1; D perhaps matches TRBD1 (6 bases). The CDR3 extends over 14 amino acids. The V end was cut by 5 bases, the J end by 4 bases, with 12 bases between. Germline V gene data show CDR1 as LNHDA and CDR2 as SQIVND (reference sequence). The CDR3 loop is CASSQGGTYNEQFF. DNA of the CDR3: TGTGCCAGTAGTCAAGGGGGAACGTACAATGAGCAGTTCTTC.

The chain carries TRBV5-4 and TRBJ1-1; D perhaps matches TRBD1 (6 bases). V shed 3 bases and J shed 1 base, with 10 bases lying between them. The CDR3 sequence is 14 residues long. Germline CDR1 is SGHNT and CDR2 is YYREEE (reference sequence). In DNA form, the CDR3 reads TGTGCCAGCAGCTGGAGCAGGGGGAACACTGAAGCTTTCTTT. It translates to CASSWSRGNTEAFF.

This chain joins TRBV14 and TRBJ2-3, with a possible D match to TRBD2 (5 bases). The germline V gene has CDR1 SGHDN and CDR2 FVKESK. This CDR3 region has 14 residues. V lost 0 bases and J lost 5, with 9 bases in between. CDR3 DNA: TGTGCCAGCAGCCAAGAAACTAGATTAGATACGCAGTATTTT. Protein: CASSQETRLDTQYF. Based on the CDR3 plus reference TRBV14 and TRBJ2-3, the full variable domain is EAGVTQFPSHSVIEKGQTVTLRCDPISGHDNLYWYRRVMGKEIKFLLHFVKESKQDESGMPNNRFLAERTGGTYSTLKVQPAELEDSGVYFCASSQETRLDTQYFGPGTRLTVL.

The V call is TRBV13, the J call TRBJ1-2; 7 nucleotides align to TRBD1. CDR3 length equals 17 residues. The V gene's germline CDR1 is PRHDT and CDR2 FYEKMQ (reference sequence). V shed 5 bases, J shed 2 bases, and the junction held 14 bases outside the gene matches. The CDR3 DNA sequence: TGTGCCAGCAGCCTCTCCTACCCCGGGACAGCCAACTATGGCTACACCTTC. Protein: CASSLSYPGTANYGYTF. The full variable domain, rest sourced from reference TRBV13 and TRBJ1-2, is AAGVIQSPRHLIKEKRETATLKCYPIPRHDTVYWYQQGPGQDPQFLISFYEKMQSDKGSIPDRFSAQQFSDYHSELNMSSLELGDSALYFCASSLSYPGTANYGYTFGSGTRLTVV.

This chain connects TRBV27 to TRBJ2-5, with unresolved D. With the DNA end fitting TRBJ2-7 better, the J assignment may be wrong. This CDR3 comprises 16 residues. Germline V gene lookup returns CDR1 MNHEY and CDR2 SMNVEV (reference sequence). In DNA form, the CDR3 reads TGTGCCAGCAGTTCTCCTCTAAGCGATAGCTCCTACGAGCAGTACTTC. Its protein is CASSSPLSDSSYEQYF.